The clone carrying this T cell receptor (beta chain) was counted many times. The target antigen is unknown. Template material for amplifying TCR beta CDR3 regions consisted of RNA transcripts. A set of HTBI primers served as the primers for a first-round RT-PCR of the TCR CDR3. TCRdb independently ran MiXCR on the multiplex PCR reads; one entry per CDR3 protein. The repertoire holds fewer than 500,000 distinct CDR3 sequences, roughly 15% seen once, with roughly 21% in the top ten. CDR1 SGHRS and CDR2 YFSETQ come from the germline V gene. Trimming left V 4 bases short and J 1 base short, with 9 bases between. The CDR3 length is 13 residues. This entry comes from a study of T cells in Graves' hyperthyroidism and ophthalmopathy. Study-wide results and limits: Separating ophthalmopathy from stable hyperthyroidism was achieved by a 13 V-J model.

Uncontrolled infection, other autoimmune disease, pregnancy or lactation disqualified patients from enrolment. The sample consisted of blood. The V gene is TRBV5-1, the J gene TRBJ2-7; TRBD1 might be the D (6 bases). The TCR originated in a woman in her 30s with Graves' ophthalmopathy. Here the CDR3 reads CASSAGQSYEQYF. The CDR3 nucleotides are TGCGCCAGCAGCGCAGGACAGTCCTACGAGCAGTACTTC.